These T cell receptor beta chains were read from a single sample in a study of neoadjuvant nivolumab and ipilimumab in lung cancer. Profiled with immunoSEQ multiplex PCR; TCRdb holds only in-frame clones, not every one. The sample holds approximately 17,000 clones, around 76% seen once. Source: tumor tissue, taken after neoadjuvant nivolumab, alone or with ipilimumab, at or shortly before surgery. The receptors derive from an adult with non-small cell lung cancer. CDR3s leave out the opening cysteine and the closing phenylalanine or tryptophan. The order of the fields is V gene, J gene, CDR3 protein.

TRBV6-1	TRBJ1-2	ASSEAPSGDGGYT
TRBV2	TRBJ1-2	ASSVQGAGGYT
TRBV5-6	TRBJ1-2	ASSSGPAGGYT
TRBV30	TRBJ1-2	AWSVEGNYGYT
TRBV25-1	TRBJ1-2	ASSEPRGYT
TRBV14	TRBJ1-4	ASSQDLGEKLF
TRBV13	TRBJ1-1	ASSFWGTEAF
TRBV27	TRBJ1-5	ASSPGAVGNQPQH
TRBV10-1	TRBJ2-2	ASSAAGVTGELF
TRBV28	TRBJ2-1	ASRVAGGLNNEQF
TRBV6-4	TRBJ2-2	ASSRDSYTGELF
TRBV15	TRBJ2-2	ATSGGGNTGELF
TRBV7-9	TRBJ1-3	ASSARTGRNTIY
TRBV29-1	TRBJ1-2	SVDRGGYT
TRBV6-5	TRBJ1-2	AARAGIDGYT
TRBV5-1	TRBJ2-3	ASSSTGSTDTQY
TRBV5-4	TRBJ2-5	ASSSGDRGRETQY
TRBV27	TRBJ1-5	ASSLKAGQPQH
TRBV7-8	TRBJ2-5	ASSLGRTGGETQY
TRBV19	TRBJ2-2	ASSQGGHTGELF
TRBV2	TRBJ1-1	ASKRTANTEAF
TRBV6-6	TRBJ2-2	ASSSGTSVGELF
TRBV7-2	TRBJ1-1	ASSLDRGGWTEAF